A selection of T cell receptor beta chains follows, all from one sample in a study of CD8+ T cells in alopecia areata. Profiling relied on immunoSEQ multiplex PCR, and the TCRdb table lists in-frame clones only, not all of them. The data contain just over 30,000 clones, about two thirds of them seen just once; the ten biggest clones take up about a sixth. Sequenced sample: NKG2D-high CD8+ T cells sorted from blood. Source of these receptors: a human donor with alopecia areata. Each CDR3 is given with its conserved first and last residue. D genes are given only for firm matches. The size entry is marked missing in some rows and otherwise reads once, few, many or a size class.

v_call	clone_size	d_call	j_call	cdr3_nt	cdr3_aa
TRBV7-8	-	-	TRBJ2-4	TGTGCCAGCAGCTTAGCGCCAGTTTATCAGCTAGCCAAAAACATTCAGTACTTC	CASSLAPVYQLAKNIQYF
TRBV7-9	few	TRBD2	TRBJ2-7	TGTGCCAGCAGCTTAAGACTAGCGGGGGGGCCCTACGAGCAGTACTTC	CASSLRLAGGPYEQYF
TRBV29-1	-	TRBD1	TRBJ2-7	TGCAGCGTTGATAAACAGGGGGTCCCCTACGAGCAGTACTTC	CSVDKQGVPYEQYF
TRBV4-1	once	-	TRBJ2-2	TGCGCCAGCAGCCAAGCGCCGAACACCGGGGAGCTGTTTTTT	CASSQAPNTGELFF
TRBV10-3	few	-	TRBJ2-5	TGTGCCATCGGACGGGAAAGAGTAGAGACCCAGTACTTC	CAIGRERVETQYF
TRBV7-9	few	-	TRBJ1-1	TGTAGCATTGCAGAGAACACTGAAGCTTTCTTT	CSIAENTEAFF
TRBV4-2	-	TRBD1	TRBJ2-3	TGTGCCAGCAGCTTTGCGACAGGGGTCACAGATACGCAGTATTTT	CASSFATGVTDTQYF
TRBV5-6	-	-	TRBJ2-5	TGTGCCAGCAGCTTAGTGGCAGGGTGGTCAGAGACCCAGTACTTC	CASSLVAGWSETQYF
TRBV19	-	-	TRBJ2-7	TGTGCCAGTGGAAGCGCCCACGAGCAGTACTTC	CASGSAHEQYF
TRBV7-9	-	-	TRBJ2-5	TGTGCCAGCAGCTTAGAGCCGGGGGAGACCCAGTACTTC	CASSLEPGETQYF
TRBV6-1	-	-	TRBJ1-5	TGTGCCAGCAGTGAGTATAATCAGCCCCAGCATTTT	CASSEYNQPQHF
TRBV27	-	TRBD1	TRBJ2-7	TGTGCCAGCAACCCAAGGGACAGTCTGTACGAGCAGTACTTC	CASNPRDSLYEQYF
TRBV27	few	TRBD1	TRBJ2-7	TGTGCCACATCGCCCAGGGGGCAAAGCTCCTACGAGCAGTACTTC	CATSPRGQSSYEQYF
TRBV11-2	-	TRBD1	TRBJ2-3	TGTGCCAGCAGCCTCCGGGACAGGGGGGCAGATACGCAGTATTTT	CASSLRDRGADTQYF
TRBV5-1	-	-	TRBJ2-3	TGCGCCAGCAGCTTGGGGGTTAGGGCAGATACGCAGTATTTT	CASSLGVRADTQYF
TRBV13	-	TRBD2	TRBJ2-5	TGTGCCAGCAGCTTGCGGGGGGCTTGGAGGGAGACCCAGTACTTC	CASSLRGAWRETQYF
TRBV10-3	few	TRBD1	TRBJ1-1	TGTGCCATCAGTCCCGGGACAGGGGAGGGGATCACTGAAGCTTTCTTT	CAISPGTGEGITEAFF
TRBV7-2	-	-	TRBJ1-6	TGTGCCAGCAGCTTGTCTCTCGGGGTCGATAATTCACCCCTCCACTTT	CASSLSLGVDNSPLHF
TRBV15	few	-	TRBJ2-1	TGTGCCACCAGCAGAGATCGGACGGAGCAGTTCTTC	CATSRDRTEQFF